The 3 T cell receptor beta chains below all came from one sample that was sequenced in a study of immune heterogeneity within non-small cell lung tumors. Bulk tumor genomic DNA, 450 to 750 ng per sample, was the template. Collection of several biopsies per primary tumor, spaced far apart, took place during surgery. Patients underwent curative surgery for untreated, newly diagnosed non-small cell lung cancer. It was with 32 V and 13 J primers that multiplex PCR amplified TCR beta CDR3. TCRdb processed the multiplex PCR reads anew with MiXCR; each CDR3 protein has one entry. The sample lists around 7,200 distinct CDR3 sequences; more than 20% were seen once. Source material: lung tumor tissue. All receptors derive from a man between 60 and 75 years old with non-small cell lung cancer.

In its sample, this clonotype was seen many times. The V and J genes are TRBV19 and TRBJ2-1; 8 nucleotides match TRBD1. There are 13 residues in the CDR3. Germline V gene sequence: CDR1 LNHDA, CDR2 SQIVND (reference sequence). The V segment lost 9 bases and the J segment 6 bases; nucleotides outside the gene matches: 7. This chain's CDR3 is CASHRGTSNEQFF. The CDR3 region has the DNA TGTGCCAGCCACAGGGGGACGAGCAATGAGCAGTTCTTC.

In this sample, this clonotype turned up many times. The chain recombines TRBV6-1 with TRBJ2-2; D unresolved. This CDR3 contains 14 residues. Trimming took off 2 bases at V and 1 base at J, with 5 bases between the two ends. Germline V gives CDR1 MNHNS, CDR2 SASEGT. In DNA form, the CDR3 reads TGTGCCAGCAGTGAATCCCTGAACACCGGGGAGCTGTTTTTT. Translated, it gives CASSESLNTGELFF.

This clonotype is medium-sized (0.01 to 0.1%) by share. The chain has TRBV6-1 and TRBJ1-1, with a possible D match to TRBD1 (6 bases). This CDR3 is built from 14 residues. The V gene lost 6 bases and the J gene lost 8 bases, with 19 bases spanning the gap. The V gene's germline CDR1 is MNHNS and CDR2 SASEGT. The CDR3 DNA reads as TGTGCCAGCAGAGCCTCCGGGACAAGGGGAGAAGCTTTCTTT. Translating it yields CASRASGTRGEAFF.